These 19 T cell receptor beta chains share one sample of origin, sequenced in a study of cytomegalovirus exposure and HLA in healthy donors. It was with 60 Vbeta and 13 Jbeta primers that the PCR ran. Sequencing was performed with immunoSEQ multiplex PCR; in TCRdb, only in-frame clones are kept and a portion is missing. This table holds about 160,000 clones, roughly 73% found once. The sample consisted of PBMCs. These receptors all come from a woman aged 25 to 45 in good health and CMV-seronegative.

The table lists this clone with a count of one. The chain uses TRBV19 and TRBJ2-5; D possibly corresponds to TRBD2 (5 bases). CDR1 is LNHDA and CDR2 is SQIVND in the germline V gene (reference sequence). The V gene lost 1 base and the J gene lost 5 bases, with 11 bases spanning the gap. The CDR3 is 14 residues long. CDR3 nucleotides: TGTGCCAGTAGTATAGGCCTAGCCGGGGAGACCCAGTACTTC. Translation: CASSIGLAGETQYF.

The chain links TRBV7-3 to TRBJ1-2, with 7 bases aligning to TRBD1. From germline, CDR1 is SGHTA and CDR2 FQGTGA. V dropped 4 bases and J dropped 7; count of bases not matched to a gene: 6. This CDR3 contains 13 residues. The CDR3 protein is CASSSDRVRGYTF. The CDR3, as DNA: TGTGCCAGCAGCTCAGACAGGGTGCGTGGCTACACCTTC. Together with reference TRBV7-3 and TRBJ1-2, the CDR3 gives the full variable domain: GAGVSQTPSNKVTEKGKYVELRCDPISGHTALYWYRQSLGQGPEFLIYFQGTGAADDSGLPNDRFFAVRPEGSVSTLKIQRTERGDSAVYLCASSSDRVRGYTFGSGTRLTVV.

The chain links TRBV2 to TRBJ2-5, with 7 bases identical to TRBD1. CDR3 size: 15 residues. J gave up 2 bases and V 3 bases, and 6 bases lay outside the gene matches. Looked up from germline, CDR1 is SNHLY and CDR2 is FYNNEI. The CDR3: CASSDRDSSQETQYF. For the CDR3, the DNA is TGTGCCAGCAGTGACAGGGACAGCTCGCAAGAGACCCAGTACTTC.

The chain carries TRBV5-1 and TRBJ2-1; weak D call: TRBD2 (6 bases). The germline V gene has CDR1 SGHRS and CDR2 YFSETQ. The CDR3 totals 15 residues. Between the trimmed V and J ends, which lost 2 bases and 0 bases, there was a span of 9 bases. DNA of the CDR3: TGCGCCAGCAGCTTCGGAGGGAGCTCCTACAATGAGCAGTTCTTC. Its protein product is CASSFGGSSYNEQFF. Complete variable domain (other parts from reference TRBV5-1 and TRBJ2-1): KAGVTQTPRYLIKTRGQQVTLSCSPISGHRSVSWYQQTPGQGLQFLFEYFSETQRNKGNFPGRFSGRQFSNSRSEMNVSTLELGDSALYLCASSFGGSSYNEQFFGPGTRLTVL.

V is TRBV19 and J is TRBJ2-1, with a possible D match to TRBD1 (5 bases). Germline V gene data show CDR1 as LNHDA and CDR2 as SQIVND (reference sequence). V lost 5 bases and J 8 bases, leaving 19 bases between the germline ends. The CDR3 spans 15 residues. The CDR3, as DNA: TGTGCCAGTAGTTCGCACTCAGGGTCCCGGGATGAGCAGTTCTTC. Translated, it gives CASSSHSGSRDEQFF.

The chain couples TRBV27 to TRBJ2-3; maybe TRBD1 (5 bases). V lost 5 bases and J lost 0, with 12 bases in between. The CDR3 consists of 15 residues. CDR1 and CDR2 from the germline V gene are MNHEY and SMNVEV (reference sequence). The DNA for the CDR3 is TGTGCCAGCAGTACGACGACAGTCAGCACAGATACGCAGTATTTT. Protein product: CASSTTTVSTDTQYF.

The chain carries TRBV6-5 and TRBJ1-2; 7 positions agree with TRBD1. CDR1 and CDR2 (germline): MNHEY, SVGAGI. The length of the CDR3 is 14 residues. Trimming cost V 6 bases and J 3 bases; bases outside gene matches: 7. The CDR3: CASSDRDIYYGYTF. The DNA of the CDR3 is TGTGCCAGCAGCGACAGGGATATTTACTATGGCTACACCTTC.

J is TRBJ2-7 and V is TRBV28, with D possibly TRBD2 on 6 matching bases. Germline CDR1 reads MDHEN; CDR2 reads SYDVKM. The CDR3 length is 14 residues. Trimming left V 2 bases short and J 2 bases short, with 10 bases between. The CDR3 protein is CASSLTGEAYEQYF. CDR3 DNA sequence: TGTGCCAGCAGTTTAACCGGGGAGGCCTACGAGCAGTACTTC.

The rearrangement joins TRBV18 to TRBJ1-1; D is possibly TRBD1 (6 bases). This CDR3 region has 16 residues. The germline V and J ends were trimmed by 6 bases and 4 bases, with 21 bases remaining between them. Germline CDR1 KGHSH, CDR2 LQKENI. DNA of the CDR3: TGTGCCAGCTCCCCGAAGAGGTCAGGGGTAGGCACTGAAGCTTTCTTT. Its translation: CASSPKRSGVGTEAFF.

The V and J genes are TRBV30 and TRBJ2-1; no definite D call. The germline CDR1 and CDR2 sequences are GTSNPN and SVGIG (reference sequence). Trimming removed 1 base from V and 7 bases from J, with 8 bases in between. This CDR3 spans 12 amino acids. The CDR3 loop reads CAWSGRWNEQFF. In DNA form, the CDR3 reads TGTGCCTGGAGTGGGCGGTGGAATGAGCAGTTCTTC. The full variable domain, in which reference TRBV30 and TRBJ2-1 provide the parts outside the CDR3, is SQTIHQWPATLVQPVGSPLSLECTVEGTSNPNLYWYRQAAGRGLQLLFYSVGIGQISSEVPQNLSASRPQDRQFILSSKKLLLSDSGFYLCAWSGRWNEQFFGPGTRLTVL.

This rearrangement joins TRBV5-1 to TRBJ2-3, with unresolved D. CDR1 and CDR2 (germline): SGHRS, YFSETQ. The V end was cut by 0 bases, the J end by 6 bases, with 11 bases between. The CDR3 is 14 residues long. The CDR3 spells CASSLGPLPDTQYF. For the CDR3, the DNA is TGCGCCAGCAGCTTGGGTCCCCTCCCGGATACGCAGTATTTT.

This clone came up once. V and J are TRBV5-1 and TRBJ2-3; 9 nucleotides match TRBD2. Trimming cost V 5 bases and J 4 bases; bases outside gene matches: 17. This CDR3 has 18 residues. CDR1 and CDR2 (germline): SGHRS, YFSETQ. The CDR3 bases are TGCGCCAGCAGTTCAAACCTCACCCCCGCGGGGGGGTCAGATACGCAGTATTTT. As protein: CASSSNLTPAGGSDTQYF.

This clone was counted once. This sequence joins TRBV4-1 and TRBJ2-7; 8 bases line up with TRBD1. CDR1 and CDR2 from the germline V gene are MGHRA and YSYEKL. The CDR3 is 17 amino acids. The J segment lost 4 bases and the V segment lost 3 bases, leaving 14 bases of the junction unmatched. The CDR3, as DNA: TGCGCCAGCAGCCAGAGGCCCCCGGGACAGGATTCATACGAGCAGTACTTC. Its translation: CASSQRPPGQDSYEQYF.

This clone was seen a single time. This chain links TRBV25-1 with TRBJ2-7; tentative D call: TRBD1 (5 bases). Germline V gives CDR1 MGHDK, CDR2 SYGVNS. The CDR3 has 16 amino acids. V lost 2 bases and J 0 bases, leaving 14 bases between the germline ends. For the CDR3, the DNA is TGTGCCAGCAGTGAACCGACAGCTCGTAGCTCCTACGAGCAGTACTTC. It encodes CASSEPTARSSYEQYF.

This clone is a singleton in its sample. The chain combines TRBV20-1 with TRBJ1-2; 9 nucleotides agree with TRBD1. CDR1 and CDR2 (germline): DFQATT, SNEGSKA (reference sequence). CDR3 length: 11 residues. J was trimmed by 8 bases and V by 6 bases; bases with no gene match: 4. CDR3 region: CSARTGAGYTF. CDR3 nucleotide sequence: TGCAGTGCCCGGACAGGGGCCGGCTACACCTTC.

CDR3 sequence reads: CASTGTGNTGELFF. The CDR3 bases are TGTGCCAGCACCGGGACAGGGAACACCGGGGAGCTGTTTTTT. The chain joins TRBV2 to TRBJ2-2; TRBD1 aligns across 8 bases. The CDR3 has 14 residues. Germline CDR1 SNHLY, CDR2 FYNNEI. Unmatched junction bases numbered 2, after V lost 7 bases and J lost 1 base.

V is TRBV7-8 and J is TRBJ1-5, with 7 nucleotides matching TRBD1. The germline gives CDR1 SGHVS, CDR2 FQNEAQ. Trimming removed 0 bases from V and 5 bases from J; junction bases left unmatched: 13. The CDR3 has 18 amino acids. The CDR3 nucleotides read TGTGCCAGCAGCTTAGCGAAGGTTGCAGGGGGTAACGATCAGCCCCAGCATTTT. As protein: CASSLAKVAGGNDQPQHF.

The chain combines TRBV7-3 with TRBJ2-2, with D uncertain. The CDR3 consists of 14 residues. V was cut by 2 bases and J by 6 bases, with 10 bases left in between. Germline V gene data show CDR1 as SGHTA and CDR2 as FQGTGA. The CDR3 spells CASSLYRYPGELFF. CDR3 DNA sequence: TGTGCCAGCAGCTTATATCGGTACCCCGGGGAGCTGTTTTTT.

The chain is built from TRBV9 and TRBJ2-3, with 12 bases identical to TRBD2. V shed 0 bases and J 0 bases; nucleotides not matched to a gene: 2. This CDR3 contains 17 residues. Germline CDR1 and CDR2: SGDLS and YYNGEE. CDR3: CASSVGLAGASTDTQYF. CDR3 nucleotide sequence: TGTGCCAGCAGCGTAGGACTAGCGGGGGCTAGCACAGATACGCAGTATTTT.